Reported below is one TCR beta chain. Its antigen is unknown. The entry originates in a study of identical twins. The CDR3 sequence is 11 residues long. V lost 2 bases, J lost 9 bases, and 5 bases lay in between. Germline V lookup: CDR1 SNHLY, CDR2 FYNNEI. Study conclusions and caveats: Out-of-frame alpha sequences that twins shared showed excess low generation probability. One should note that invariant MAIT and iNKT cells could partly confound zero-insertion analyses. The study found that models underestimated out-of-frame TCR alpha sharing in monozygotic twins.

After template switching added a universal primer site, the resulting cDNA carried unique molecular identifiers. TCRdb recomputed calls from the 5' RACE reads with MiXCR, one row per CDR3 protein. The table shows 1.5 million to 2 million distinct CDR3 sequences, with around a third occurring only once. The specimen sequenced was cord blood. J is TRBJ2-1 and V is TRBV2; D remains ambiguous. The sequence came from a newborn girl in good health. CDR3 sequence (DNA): TGTGCCAGCAGTGAATCCCCTGAGCAGTTCTTC. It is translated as CASSESPEQFF.